A single TCR beta chain is shown here with its context. This record comes from a study of control samples from healthy donors and cancer patients. TCRdb's copy holds only in-frame clones and misses some; the assay was immunoSEQ multiplex PCR. The data hold under 200,000 clones, with approximately 93% observed a single time. Trimming took off 3 bases at V and 5 bases at J, with 20 bases between the two ends. Germline V gene lookup returns CDR1 SGDLS and CDR2 YYNGEE. CDR3 length: 17 amino acids. The sequence was obtained from a woman in her forties in good health. The rearrangement links TRBV9 to TRBJ1-4, with D hard to call. The source material was blood. The DNA for the CDR3 is TGTGCCAGCAGCGCGGGCGGGGTACAAAGAGCAAATGAAAAACTGTTTTTT. Translation: CASSAGGVQRANEKLFF.